This TCR beta chain originates from a study of CD8 T cells in ankylosing spondylitis. The germline V gene has CDR1 SGHDT and CDR2 YYEEEE. V shed 3 bases, J shed 4 bases, and the junction held 5 bases outside the gene matches. The CDR3 sequence is 15 residues long. TCRdb redid the calling of the 5' RACE reads with MiXCR, one entry per CDR3 protein. Among around 250,000 distinct CDR3 sequences listed, 18% were seen once. The clonotype comes from a male donor with ankylosing spondylitis or in good health (not recorded which). The V gene is TRBV5-6, the J gene TRBJ2-7; 12 nucleotides match TRBD1. The specimen was blood, either unsorted or a sorted T cell fraction (not recorded which). The CDR3 loop reads CASSSRDRGLYEQYF. The CDR3 bases are TGTGCCAGCAGCTCACGGGACAGGGGGCTATACGAGCAGTACTTC.